Below, one TCR beta chain is given with its context. Its target is unknown. This entry is derived from a study of T cell responses to AZD1222 COVID-19 vaccine. For the study at large: Recipients boosted at about 4 weeks or about 12 weeks are pooled.

TCRdb's copy holds only in-frame clones and misses some; the assay was immunoSEQ multiplex PCR. The sample lists some 180,000 clones, roughly 92% occurring once. This CDR3 has 13 amino acids. Per the germline V gene, CDR1 is LGHDT and CDR2 is YNNKEL (reference sequence). J lost 3 bases, V lost 4 bases, and 2 bases had no gene match. Study findings and constraints: A mostly white British donor set with more females was recruited, and clonal diversity was possibly underestimated. Sampled repertoires all dated from after the peak T cell response. The number of AZD1222 recipients seropositive at baseline was only 5 to 7.

The chain uses TRBV3-1 (or the pseudogene TRBV3-2) and TRBJ1-2; 7 bases map to TRBD1. This receptor was identified in an adult in good health. The sample in question was peripheral blood, obtained on day 0 of AZD1222 vaccination. CDR3 DNA sequence: TGTGCCAGCAGCCCTGGGACAGACTATGGCTACACCTTC. The encoded protein is CASSPGTDYGYTF.